This record concerns one TCR beta chain sequence. Its antigen remains unknown. Expressed TCRB transcripts were sequenced, since all the RNA that had been isolated was reverse transcribed. This table comes from immunoSEQ multiplex PCR, and its TCRdb copy is limited to in-frame clones, with some not included. The sample has 110,000 or so clones, 40% seen once. Blood was collected once per donor into heparin, averaging approximately 110 mL. This CDR3 comprises 12 residues. Deletions cut 4 bases from V and 4 bases from J, with 6 bases between. Germline V gives CDR1 SGHRS, CDR2 YFSETQ. The data originate from a study of beta chain features in type 1 diabetes. Notes on the study in general: In cDNA sequencing, cells with high TCR expression could be over-represented.

V usage is TRBV5-1 and J usage is TRBJ1-3; D unresolved. The sequenced material came from stem cell memory CD4+ T cells from blood. This sequence was found in a woman younger than 30 in good health. The CDR3 DNA is TGCGCCAGCAGCAATCTGGGAAACACCATATATTTT. Translated: CASSNLGNTIYF.